The sequence of this TCR beta chain was determined in a study of Ad26.COV2.S vaccination and SARS-CoV-2 variants. Study summary: COV1001, an Ad26.COV2.S trial, supplied this vaccine-arm donor. Dosing was one shot or two shots 56 days apart.

The CDR3 length is 15 residues. CDR1 is SGHAT and CDR2 is FQNNGV in the germline V gene. V dropped 3 bases and J dropped 4 bases, with 13 bases sitting between them. Concerning this clone itself: The antigen remains unidentified.

The data were produced by immunoSEQ multiplex PCR, yet TCRdb's version contains in-frame clones alone and is incomplete. The sample consists of over 400,000 clones, about 90% of them appearing once. Study-level findings and limits: It was reported that spike-specific CD8+ and CD4+ T cell responses were substantially broad after vaccination. Comparability of non-spike TCR breadth was observed across vaccine and placebo recipients.

The treatment is: around 19 received Ad26.COV2.S at low or high dose, single or two shots; roughly five received placebo; per-sample allocation not given. Each sample was drawn 63 days after the first injection (of vaccine or placebo). The clonotype originates from a person between 18 and 59 years old who received the Ad26.COV2.S COVID-19 vaccine or a placebo. Sequenced material: peripheral blood, taken in a trial of Ad26.COV2.S vaccine versus placebo. The chain recombines TRBV11-2 with TRBJ2-1; D is unresolved. CDR3 coding DNA: TGTGCCAGCAGCTTCACCATACCCGAATACAATGAGCAGTTCTTC. Translating it yields CASSFTIPEYNEQFF.